The 20 T cell receptor beta chains in this list originate from one sample, sequenced in a study of CD4 T cells in relation to SARS-CoV-2 and coronaviruses. The protocol was immunoSEQ multiplex PCR, while the TCRdb copy is restricted to in-frame clones and leaves out a portion. The sample consists of roughly 20,000 clones, over 60% of them appearing once. The unexposed donors gave CD4+ T cells in about 2011-2018, prior to COVID-19. The cells were cultured for about ten days before CD4+ T cells were isolated. The antigens for these receptors are not known. The sample was CD4+ T cells from PBMCs, cultured in vitro. The source is a human donor in good health.

This rearrangement joins TRBV3-1 (or the pseudogene TRBV3-2) to TRBJ1-6, with D perhaps matching TRBD1 (6 bases). Between the trimmed V and J ends, which lost 1 base and 5 bases, there was a span of 9 bases. Germline V CDR1 and CDR2: LGHDT, YNNKEL (reference sequence). The CDR3 is made up of 15 amino acids. In DNA form, the CDR3 reads TGTGCCAGCAGCCAAGTTTCAGGGGATAATTCACCCCTCCACTTT. This codes for CASSQVSGDNSPLHF.

The rearrangement links TRBV7-9 to TRBJ1-1; a weak D match, TRBD1 (5 bases). The CDR3 loop spans 13 amino acids. Trimming shortened V by 6 bases and J by 10 bases, and 18 bases separated the two germline ends. Germline CDR1 is SEHNR and CDR2 is FQNEAQ (reference sequence). CDR3 in DNA: TGTGCCAGCAGTCCGAATGCGGGGGGACGAGCTTTCTTT. Translated: CASSPNAGGRAFF.

In its sample, this clone was seen a few times. This sequence joins TRBV19 and TRBJ1-1; 7 bases agree with TRBD1. V dropped 11 bases and J dropped 4; count of bases not matched to a gene: 10. CDR3 length equals 13 residues. Germline CDR1 reads LNHDA; CDR2 reads SQIVND (reference sequence). CDR3 in DNA: TGTGCCGCAGCCCGCAGGGGGGTCACTGAAGCTTTCTTT. Its protein is CAAARRGVTEAFF.

This clone was counted only a few times. The chain uses TRBV7-3 and TRBJ2-2; unclear D gene. The V and J ends lost 0 bases and 4 bases respectively, with 6 bases between them. The CDR3 extends over 14 amino acids. Per the germline V gene, CDR1 is SGHTA and CDR2 is FQGTGA. CDR3 nucleotides: TGTGCCAGCAGCTTAACGGGCGTCACCGGGGAGCTGTTTTTT. Translating gives CASSLTGVTGELFF.

This chain connects TRBV18 to TRBJ2-2, with TRBD2 matching over 13 bases. Germline CDR1 reads KGHSH; CDR2 reads LQKENI. V was pared by 3 bases and J by 7 bases, with 5 bases of the junction left unmatched. The CDR3 covers 16 residues. CDR3 DNA: TGTGCCAGCTCACCTCGGACTAGCGGGAGCAACGGGGAGCTGTTTTTT. Amino acids: CASSPRTSGSNGELFF.

The rearrangement uses TRBV5-8 and TRBJ1-1; no clear D gene. This CDR3 comprises 17 residues. CDR1 SGHTS and CDR2 YDEGEE come from the germline V gene. V was clipped by 5 bases and J by 3 bases, with 23 bases between them. Written as DNA, the CDR3 is TGTGCCAGCAGATTCCATCCTTCGCTCGGGATAGACACTGAAGCTTTCTTT. This sequence encodes CASRFHPSLGIDTEAFF.

CDR3 protein: CASSSITGHVTEAFF. The CDR3 DNA reads TGTGCCAGCAGCTCTATCACAGGGCACGTCACTGAAGCTTTCTTT. This chain uses TRBV7-8 with TRBJ1-1, with D perhaps TRBD1 (6 bases). Germline CDR1 reads SGHVS; CDR2 reads FQNEAQ. This CDR3 is 15 amino acids long. Between the trimmed V and J ends, which lost 4 bases and 4 bases, there was a span of 16 bases.

Only one count was recorded for this clone. J is TRBJ1-1 and V is TRBV3-1 (or the pseudogene TRBV3-2), with D perhaps TRBD1 (5 bases). From germline, CDR1 is LGHDT and CDR2 YNNKEL (reference sequence). The CDR3 totals 15 residues. V gave up 4 bases and J gave up 3 bases, with 15 bases separating them. The CDR3 spells CASSPGWGSDTEAFF. In DNA, the CDR3 is TGTGCCAGCAGCCCCGGTTGGGGGTCCGACACTGAAGCTTTCTTT.

The chain links TRBV12-5 to TRBJ2-4; TRBD1 is a possible D gene (6 bases). The V gene lost 5 bases and the J gene lost 5 bases, with 10 bases spanning the gap. This CDR3 comprises 13 residues. Germline assignment: CDR1 LGHNT and CDR2 FRNRAP. CDR3 sequence: CASGRWTENIQYF. In DNA, the CDR3 is TGTGCTAGTGGTCGCTGGACAGAAAACATTCAGTACTTC. The variable domain in full, completed from reference TRBV12-5 and TRBJ2-4, reads DARVTQTPRHKVTEMGQEVTMRCQPILGHNTVFWYRQTMMQGLELLAYFRNRAPLDDSGMPKDRFSAEMPDATLATLKIQPSEPRDSAVYFCASGRWTENIQYFGAGTRLSVL.

V gene TRBV19 combines with J gene TRBJ2-7, with 7 bases aligning to TRBD2. After removal of 3 bases from V and 3 bases from J, the junction contained 8 bases not matched to a gene. The germline V gene has CDR1 LNHDA and CDR2 SQIVND (reference sequence). The CDR3 sequence is 15 residues long. Written as DNA, the CDR3 is TGTGCCAGTAGTATTATGAGCGGGATTAGCTACGAGCAGTACTTC. Residues: CASSIMSGISYEQYF.

The J gene is TRBJ2-2, the V gene TRBV14, with D perhaps matching TRBD2 (5 bases). V shed 0 bases and J shed 8 bases, with 19 bases lying between them. This CDR3 contains 17 residues. Germline CDR1 and CDR2: SGHDN and FVKESK. For the CDR3, the DNA is TGTGCCAGCAGCCAAGATCACACTGCCACGAGGGCAGGGGAGCTGTTTTTT. This sequence encodes CASSQDHTATRAGELFF.

The rearrangement uses TRBV25-1 and TRBJ2-7, with TRBD2 identical over 7 bases. J gave up 6 bases and V 1 base, and 12 bases lay outside the gene matches. The CDR3 sequence is 16 residues long. Germline assignment: CDR1 MGHDK and CDR2 SYGVNS. The chain's CDR3 is CASSEFLRGVEGEQYF. The CDR3 bases are TGTGCCAGCAGTGAATTTTTACGGGGGGTGGAGGGCGAGCAGTACTTC.

This clone occurred a few times. The V gene is TRBV11-2, the J gene TRBJ1-2; the D is unclear. The CDR3 is made up of 13 amino acids. V shed 1 base and J shed 7 bases, with 10 bases lying between them. The germline V gene has CDR1 SGHAT and CDR2 FQNNGV. The CDR3 spells CASSLGHESGYTF. The CDR3 bases are TGTGCCAGCAGCTTAGGCCACGAAAGTGGCTACACCTTC.

V usage is TRBV29-1 and J usage is TRBJ2-2; 9 positions agree with TRBD2. CDR3 length: 13 amino acids. The germline CDR1 and CDR2 sequences are SQVTM and ANQGSEA. Trimming cost V 6 bases and J 1 base; bases outside gene matches: 0. The CDR3 DNA reads as TGCAGCGTGACTAGCGGGAACACCGGGGAGCTGTTTTTT. It is translated as CSVTSGNTGELFF.

DNA for the CDR3: TGTGCCAGCAGCCAAGGACTGGGCTATGGCTACACCTTC. Translation gives CASSQGLGYGYTF. The V and J genes are TRBV14 and TRBJ1-2; D gene unclear. Germline CDR1 reads SGHDN; CDR2 reads FVKESK. The CDR3 runs to 13 residues. The V and J ends lost 1 base and 4 bases respectively, with 7 bases between them.

This clone was observed a handful of times. The V call is TRBV9, the J call TRBJ1-2; D is unclear. Germline CDR1 reads SGDLS; CDR2 reads YYNGEE. Trimming cost V 0 bases and J 2 bases, with 8 bases left between them. The CDR3 loop spans 14 amino acids. CDR3 residues: CASSVANDNYGYTF. CDR3 coding DNA: TGTGCCAGCAGCGTAGCAAACGACAACTATGGCTACACCTTC.

This chain joins TRBV7-9 and TRBJ2-1; D uncertain. The CDR3 runs to 12 residues. Germline V gene sequence: CDR1 SEHNR, CDR2 FQNEAQ (reference sequence). The V end lost 4 bases, the J end lost 8 bases, and 9 bases lay between the germline ends. DNA for the CDR3: TGTGCCAGCAGCTCAATCACGGATGAGCAGTTCTTC. Its translation is CASSSITDEQFF.

A few counts support this clone. The genes are TRBV7-3 and TRBJ2-2; 9 bases line up with TRBD1. V lost 1 base, J lost 4 bases, and 4 bases stayed unmatched. The CDR3 covers 16 residues. Germline CDR1 SGHTA, CDR2 FQGTGA. The CDR3 DNA reads TGTGCCAGCAGCTTAAGACAGGGGGTGGTCACCGGGGAGCTGTTTTTT. Protein: CASSLRQGVVTGELFF.

The rearrangement uses TRBV7-3 and TRBJ2-1; 8 bases match TRBD1. V dropped 5 bases and J dropped 0; count of bases not matched to a gene: 3. The CDR3 contains 15 residues. The germline V gene encodes CDR1 SGHTA and CDR2 FQGTGA. The CDR3 here is CASSLQGDSYNEQFF. The DNA for the CDR3 is TGTGCCAGCAGCCTACAGGGGGACTCCTACAATGAGCAGTTCTTC.

The rearrangement uses TRBV9 and TRBJ1-5; D is unclear. The germline gives CDR1 SGDLS, CDR2 YYNGEE. This CDR3 spans 13 amino acids. V dropped 0 bases and J dropped 6 bases, with 7 bases sitting between them. The chain's CDR3 is CASSVAPSQPQHF. The CDR3 region has the DNA TGTGCCAGCAGCGTAGCTCCGAGTCAGCCCCAGCATTTT.